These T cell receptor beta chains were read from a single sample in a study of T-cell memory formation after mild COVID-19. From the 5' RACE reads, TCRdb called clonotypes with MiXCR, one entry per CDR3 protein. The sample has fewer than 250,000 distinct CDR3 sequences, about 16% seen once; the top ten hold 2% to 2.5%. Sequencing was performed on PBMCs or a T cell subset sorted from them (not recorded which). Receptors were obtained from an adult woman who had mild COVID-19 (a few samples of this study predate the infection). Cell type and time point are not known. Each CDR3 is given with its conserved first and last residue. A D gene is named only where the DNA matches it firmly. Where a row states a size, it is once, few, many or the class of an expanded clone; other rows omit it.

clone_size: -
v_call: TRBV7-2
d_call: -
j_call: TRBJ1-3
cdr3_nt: TGTGCCAGCAGCCCAGCCGGGAACTCTGGAAACACCATATATTTT
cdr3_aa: CASSPAGNSGNTIYF

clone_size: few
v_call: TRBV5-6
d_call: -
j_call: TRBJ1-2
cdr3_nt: TGTGCCAGCAGCTTACGGGAGGCGGATGGCTACACCTTC
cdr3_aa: CASSLREADGYTF

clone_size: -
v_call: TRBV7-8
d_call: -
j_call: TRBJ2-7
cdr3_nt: TGTGCCAGCAGCTTAGAACTCCTTGGGGAGCAGTACTTC
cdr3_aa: CASSLELLGEQYF

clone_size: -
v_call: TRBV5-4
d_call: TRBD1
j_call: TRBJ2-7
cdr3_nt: TGTGCCAGCAGCGCCGGGACAGCCTACGAGCAGTACTTC
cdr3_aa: CASSAGTAYEQYF

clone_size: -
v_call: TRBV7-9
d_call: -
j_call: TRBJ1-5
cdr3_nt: TGTGCCAGCAGCTTAGGGGGTAACGGAAATCAGCCCCAGCATTTT
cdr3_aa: CASSLGGNGNQPQHF

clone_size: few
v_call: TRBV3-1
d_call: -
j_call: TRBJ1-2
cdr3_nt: TGTGCCAGCAGCCGGACCGATAATGGCTACACCTTC
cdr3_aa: CASSRTDNGYTF

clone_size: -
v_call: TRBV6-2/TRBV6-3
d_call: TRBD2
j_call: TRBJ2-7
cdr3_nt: TGTGCCAGCAGTTTCCGGGAGGGCCAATCCTACGAGCAGTACTTC
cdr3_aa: CASSFREGQSYEQYF

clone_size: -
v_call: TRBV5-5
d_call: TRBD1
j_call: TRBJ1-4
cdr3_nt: TGTGCCAGCAGCTCGGGGTGGGGACAGGAGACTTACGGAACTAATGAAAAACTGTTTTTT
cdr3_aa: CASSSGWGQETYGTNEKLFF

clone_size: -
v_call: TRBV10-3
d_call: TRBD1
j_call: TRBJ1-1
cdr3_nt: TGTGCCATCTCCGGGACAGGGAACACTGAAGCTTTCTTT
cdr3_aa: CAISGTGNTEAFF

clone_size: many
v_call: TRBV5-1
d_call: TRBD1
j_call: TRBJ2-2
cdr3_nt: TGCGCCAGCAGCTTTGGACAGGGAGGCACCGGGGAGCTGTTTTTT
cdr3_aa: CASSFGQGGTGELFF

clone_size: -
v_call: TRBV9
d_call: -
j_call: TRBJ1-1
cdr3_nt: TGTGCCAGCAGCGTAGTCACGAACACTGAAGCTTTCTTT
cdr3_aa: CASSVVTNTEAFF

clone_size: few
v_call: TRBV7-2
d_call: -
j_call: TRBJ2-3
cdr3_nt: TGTGCCAGCAAATCCCTAATAGCAGATACGCAGTATTTT
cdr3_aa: CASKSLIADTQYF

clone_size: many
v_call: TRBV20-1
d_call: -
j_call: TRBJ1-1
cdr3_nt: TGCAGTGCTAGGAAGGTGGACTCCGCTAACACTGAAGCTTTCTTT
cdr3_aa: CSARKVDSANTEAFF

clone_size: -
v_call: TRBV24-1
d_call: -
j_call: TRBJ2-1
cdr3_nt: TGTGCCACCAGTGACTCTGACGGGGGCTCAGGCTCCTACAATGAGCAGTTCTTC
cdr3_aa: CATSDSDGGSGSYNEQFF

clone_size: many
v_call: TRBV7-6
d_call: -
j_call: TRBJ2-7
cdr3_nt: TGTGCCAGCAGCCCCCGGCGGGACAGAACCTACGAGCAGTACTTC
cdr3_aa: CASSPRRDRTYEQYF

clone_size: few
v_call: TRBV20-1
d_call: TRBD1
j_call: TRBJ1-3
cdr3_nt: TGCAGTGCTCCGGCTTTAGGACAGGGCTCTGGAAACACCATATATTTT
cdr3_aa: CSAPALGQGSGNTIYF

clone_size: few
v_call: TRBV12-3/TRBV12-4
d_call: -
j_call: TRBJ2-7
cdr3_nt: TGTGCCAGCAGTTTATCCCCCGGGGCAGAGGAGCAGTACTTC
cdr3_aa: CASSLSPGAEEQYF

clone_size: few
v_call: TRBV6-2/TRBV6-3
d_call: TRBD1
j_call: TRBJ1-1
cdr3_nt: TGTGCCAGCAGCCGGGACAGGGGTCGTGGTGAAGCTTTCTTT
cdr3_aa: CASSRDRGRGEAFF

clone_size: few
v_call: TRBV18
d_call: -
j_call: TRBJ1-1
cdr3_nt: TGTGCCAGCTCACCACCAACCGCCCGCAACACTGAAGCTTTCTTT
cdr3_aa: CASSPPTARNTEAFF

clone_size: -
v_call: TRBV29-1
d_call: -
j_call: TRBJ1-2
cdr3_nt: TGCAGCGTTGATTCAGGGGTACTCGGCTATGGCTACACCTTC
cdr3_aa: CSVDSGVLGYGYTF